What follows are 24 T cell receptor beta chains derived from one specimen sequenced in a study of T cell responses to AZD1222 COVID-19 vaccine. Using immunoSEQ multiplex PCR, the repertoire was profiled, and TCRdb retains in-frame clones only, with some absent. The sample shows approximately 100,000 clones, about nine tenths of them seen only once. The specimen was peripheral blood, collected on day 0 of AZD1222 vaccination. The source of these receptors is an adult in good health.

The CDR3 here is CAIGQLNTEAFF. CDR3 bases: TGTGCCATCGGACAGTTAAACACTGAAGCTTTCTTT. The gene calls are TRBV10-3 and TRBJ1-1; D may be TRBD1 (6 bases). CDR3 length: 12 residues. Germline V gives CDR1 ENHRY, CDR2 SYGVKD. V dropped 8 bases and J dropped 2 bases, with 9 bases sitting between them.

This rearrangement joins TRBV4-1 to TRBJ1-2; D remains unclear. V was clipped by 4 bases and J by 1 base, with 13 bases between them. The V gene's germline CDR1 is MGHRA and CDR2 YSYEKL. The CDR3 totals 15 residues. The CDR3 DNA reads as TGCGCCAGCAGCCCCCGAGGGCTAATTAACTATGGCTACACCTTC. As protein: CASSPRGLINYGYTF.

This chain joins TRBV7-4 and TRBJ2-2, with D maybe TRBD1 (6 bases). This CDR3 comprises 15 residues. V was shortened by 5 bases and J by 4 bases, with 14 bases between the two germline ends. CDR1 SGHVT and CDR2 SQSDAQ come from the germline V gene. In DNA, the CDR3 is TGTGCCAGCAGCCAGGGACATCGACCCACCGGGGAGCTGTTTTTT. This translates into CASSQGHRPTGELFF. The full variable domain, completed using reference TRBV7-4 and TRBJ2-2, is GAGVSQSPRYKVAKRGRDVALRCDSISGHVTLYWYRQTLGQGSEVLTYSQSDAQRDKSGRPSGRFSAERPERSVSTLKIQRTEQGDSAVYLCASSQGHRPTGELFFGEGSRLTVL.

The V gene is TRBV3-1 (or the pseudogene TRBV3-2), the J gene TRBJ1-2; D remains ambiguous. The germline gives CDR1 LGHDT, CDR2 YNNKEL (reference sequence). The CDR3 is 13 amino acids. The germline V and J ends were trimmed by 1 base and 4 bases, with 7 bases remaining between them. The DNA for the CDR3 is TGTGCCAGCAGCCAAGGAGTAACCTATGGCTACACCTTC. It codes for CASSQGVTYGYTF.

This chain uses TRBV30 with TRBJ2-2, with 9 bases matching TRBD1. The V segment lost 2 bases and the J segment 1 base; nucleotides outside the gene matches: 5. Germline V gives CDR1 GTSNPN, CDR2 SVGIG (reference sequence). The CDR3 loop spans 16 amino acids. CDR3 in DNA: TGTGCCTGGAGTAGGAAGGGACAGGGGAACACCGGGGAGCTGTTTTTT. Translating it yields CAWSRKGQGNTGELFF.

This clone was counted only a few times. The chain links TRBV3-1 (or the pseudogene TRBV3-2) to TRBJ1-2; D gene unclear. Between the trimmed V and J ends, which lost 1 base and 8 bases, there was a span of 20 bases. The germline gives CDR1 LGHDT, CDR2 YNNKEL (reference sequence). The CDR3 consists of 16 residues. CDR3 loop: CASSQGASRSRLGYTF. The CDR3 DNA reads TGTGCCAGCAGCCAAGGAGCGTCGAGGAGTCGATTAGGCTACACCTTC.

The V gene is TRBV2, the J gene TRBJ1-5; TRBD1 might be the D (6 bases). V was pared by 6 bases and J by 3 bases, with 15 bases between. Looked up from germline, CDR1 is SNHLY and CDR2 is FYNNEI. CDR3 length: 15 residues. The CDR3: CASSLQGMSNQPQHF. The CDR3 DNA sequence: TGTGCCAGCAGCTTACAGGGTATGTCCAATCAGCCCCAGCATTTT.

V and J are TRBV2 and TRBJ2-1; D not resolved. Trimming took 4 bases from V and 8 from J, leaving 6 bases between them. Germline assignment: CDR1 SNHLY and CDR2 FYNNEI. This CDR3 has 11 residues. For the CDR3, the DNA is TGTGCCAGCAGTGTTGTCGATGAGCAGTTCTTC. This encodes CASSVVDEQFF.

The chain combines TRBV9 with TRBJ1-4, with 9 bases identical to TRBD1. Germline CDR1 reads SGDLS; CDR2 reads YYNGEE. The CDR3 is 16 amino acids. The trim removed 2 bases at V and 8 bases at J, leaving 10 bases unmatched. The CDR3 nucleotides read TGTGCCAGCAGCGTGGAGGGAGGGACAGGGAGAGAAAAACTGTTTTTT. It encodes CASSVEGGTGREKLFF.

This chain joins TRBV6-5 and TRBJ1-4; weak D call: TRBD1 (5 bases). Germline CDR1 and CDR2: MNHEY and SVGAGI. The V gene lost 8 bases and the J gene lost 8 bases, with 18 bases spanning the gap. This CDR3 has 14 residues. As DNA, the CDR3 is TGTGCCAGCCAGAACCGGGGGTCGAGCGAAAAACTGTTTTTT. Protein sequence: CASQNRGSSEKLFF.

This sequence joins TRBV10-1 and TRBJ2-3; D gene ambiguous. CDR1 is WNHNN, CDR2 SYGVQD, per germline (reference sequence). This CDR3 contains 14 residues. V lost 3 bases to trimming and J lost 2 bases, with 9 bases between them. The CDR3 is CASSDEGFTDTQYF. CDR3 sequence (DNA): TGCGCCAGCAGTGATGAAGGGTTCACAGATACGCAGTATTTT.

The chain has TRBV5-1 and TRBJ1-3, with 7 bases aligning to TRBD1. Per germline, CDR1 SGHRS and CDR2 YFSETQ. Trimming cost V 4 bases and J 0 bases; bases outside gene matches: 7. The CDR3 is 16 residues long. CDR3 coding DNA: TGCGCCAGCAGCGGTGGACAGGCCTCCTCTGGAAACACCATATATTTT. Protein sequence: CASSGGQASSGNTIYF.

This chain joins TRBV7-7 and TRBJ2-1; 7 positions match TRBD1. The CDR3 has 12 amino acids. Germline-derived CDR1 and CDR2 are SSHAT and FNYEAQ (reference sequence). V dropped 5 bases and J dropped 10; count of bases not matched to a gene: 5. The CDR3 sequence is CASSPGTVEQFF. CDR3 nucleotide sequence: TGTGCCAGCAGCCCAGGGACAGTCGAGCAGTTCTTC.

This clone is a singleton in its sample. The chain links TRBV2 to TRBJ1-1; the match to TRBD1 covers 7 bases. The CDR3 covers 12 residues. Per the germline V gene, CDR1 is SNHLY and CDR2 is FYNNEI. Trimming cost V 7 bases and J 7 bases; bases outside gene matches: 6. This chain's CDR3 is CASTHDRVEAFF. The DNA of the CDR3 is TGTGCCAGCACCCACGACAGGGTTGAAGCTTTCTTT.

Concerning this clone itself: One end of the junction does not line up with germline, which may come from a read error. This rearrangement joins TRBV7-9 to TRBJ2-7; D possibly uses TRBD1 or TRBD2 (5 bases each). Germline V gene sequence: CDR1 SEHNR, CDR2 FQNEAQ (reference sequence). The length of the CDR3 is 13 residues. The CDR3 loop is CASSPPRDQQPPF. CDR3 DNA: TGTGCCAGCAGCCCGCCCCGGGACCAACAACCGCCCTTC.

This chain links TRBV18 with TRBJ2-1; possibly TRBD2 for D (6 bases). Looked up from germline, CDR1 is KGHSH and CDR2 is LQKENI. Trimming stripped 1 base from V and 3 bases from J, with 13 bases between. This CDR3 has 16 amino acids. CDR3 nucleotides: TGTGCCAGCTCACCACTCCGGGGGACGGACTACAATGAGCAGTTCTTC. It specifies CASSPLRGTDYNEQFF.

The chain employs TRBV7-2 and TRBJ1-5; D remains ambiguous. Germline loops: CDR1 SGHTA, CDR2 FQGNSA. CDR3 length equals 14 residues. Trimming took 0 bases from V and 9 from J, leaving 12 bases between them. CDR3 in amino acids: CASSLAYEGRPQHF. CDR3 nucleotides: TGTGCCAGCAGCTTAGCGTACGAGGGAAGGCCCCAGCATTTT. The variable domain in full, with the rest retrieved from reference TRBV7-2 and TRBJ1-5, is GAGVSQSPSNKVTEKGKDVELRCDPISGHTALYWYRQSLGQGLEFLIYFQGNSAPDKSGLPSDRFSAERTGGSVSTLTIQRTQQEDSAVYLCASSLAYEGRPQHFGDGTRLSIL.

The J gene is TRBJ2-5, the V gene TRBV6-6; TRBD2 aligns across 7 bases. Looked up from germline, CDR1 is MNHNY and CDR2 is SVGAGI (reference sequence). Trimming took 5 bases from V and 0 from J; bases not matched to a gene: 21. This CDR3 comprises 20 residues. The CDR3 region is CASSHQRLAGGFKYQETQYF. The CDR3 nucleotides are TGTGCCAGCAGTCACCAACGACTAGCCGGGGGATTTAAGTACCAAGAGACCCAGTACTTC.

The chain carries TRBV7-2 and TRBJ1-1; 9 bases line up with TRBD1. Germline CDR1 SGHTA, CDR2 FQGNSA. V lost 1 base and J lost 12; bases outside the gene matches: 6. The CDR3 sequence is 13 residues long. CDR3 coding DNA: TGTGCCAGCAGCTTAGTTTCGGGACAGGGACCTTTCTTT. This gives the protein CASSLVSGQGPFF.

The chain couples TRBV30 to TRBJ2-7; D gene unclear. Germline CDR1 is GTSNPN and CDR2 is SVGIG (reference sequence). Trimming removed 2 bases from V and 4 bases from J, with 12 bases in between. This CDR3 has 13 amino acids. This CDR3 reads CAWSPGNNYEQYF. The CDR3 nucleotides read TGTGCCTGGAGTCCAGGTAATAATTACGAGCAGTACTTC.

The gene calls are TRBV10-3 and TRBJ1-1, with D possibly matching TRBD1 (5 bases). Germline-derived CDR1 and CDR2 are ENHRY and SYGVKD. V was clipped by 6 bases and J by 4 bases, with 12 bases between them. This CDR3 contains 13 residues. The CDR3 protein is CAISGAVGTEAFF. CDR3 coding DNA: TGTGCCATCAGCGGGGCGGTGGGCACTGAAGCTTTCTTT.

This chain joins TRBV5-4 and TRBJ2-5, with D unclear. Germline loops: CDR1 SGHNT, CDR2 YYREEE (reference sequence). CDR3 length equals 13 residues. V was trimmed by 0 bases and J by 1 base, leaving 4 bases between them. The CDR3 region is CASSLGAQETQYF. The CDR3 bases are TGTGCCAGCAGCTTGGGGGCCCAAGAGACCCAGTACTTC.

The chain combines TRBV6-2 or TRBV6-3 with TRBJ2-3, with TRBD2 matching 8 bases. The CDR3 spans 14 residues. The ends lost 5 bases at V and 6 bases at J; junction bases unmatched: 7. Germline V lookup: CDR1 MNHEY, CDR2 SVGEGT. The CDR3 bases are TGTGCCAGCAGTCCGCGGGGGGAGTCGGATACGCAGTATTTT. Its protein is CASSPRGESDTQYF.

The chain links TRBV24-1 to TRBJ2-1; possibly TRBD2 for D (5 bases). This CDR3 spans 16 amino acids. Trimming pared 0 bases from V and 3 bases from J, leaving 11 bases between. Germline lookup yields CDR1 KGHDR and CDR2 SFDVKD. The CDR3 is CATSDLWRAGYNEQFF. The CDR3 nucleotides are TGTGCCACCAGTGATTTGTGGCGGGCAGGCTACAATGAGCAGTTCTTC.